The entry below describes one T cell receptor (beta chain). Terminally differentiated effector memory CD45RA+ cells were excluded by CCR7 positive selection of CD45RO-negative cells. The entry originates in a study of shared clonotypes between healthy human individuals. With V trimmed by 3 bases and J by 2 bases, 17 bases remained unmatched. Looked up from germline, CDR1 is SQVTM and CDR2 is ANQGSEA. The CDR3 is 20 amino acids. Only in-frame clones appear in the TCRdb table, and some are missing; sequencing was by immunoSEQ multiplex PCR. Among some 800,000 clones, 80% to 95% were seen once, and the ten largest hold less than 25%.

Sequencing input: naive CD8+ T cells sorted from blood. The source of this sequence is a man aged 25 to 40 in good health. The rearrangement uses TRBV29-1 and TRBJ2-3; 13 nucleotides match TRBD2. As DNA, the CDR3 is TGCAGCGTTGACCCCTTACTAGCGGGAGGGCCAGCAGACATCACAGATACGCAGTATTTT. This translates into CSVDPLLAGGPADITDTQYF.